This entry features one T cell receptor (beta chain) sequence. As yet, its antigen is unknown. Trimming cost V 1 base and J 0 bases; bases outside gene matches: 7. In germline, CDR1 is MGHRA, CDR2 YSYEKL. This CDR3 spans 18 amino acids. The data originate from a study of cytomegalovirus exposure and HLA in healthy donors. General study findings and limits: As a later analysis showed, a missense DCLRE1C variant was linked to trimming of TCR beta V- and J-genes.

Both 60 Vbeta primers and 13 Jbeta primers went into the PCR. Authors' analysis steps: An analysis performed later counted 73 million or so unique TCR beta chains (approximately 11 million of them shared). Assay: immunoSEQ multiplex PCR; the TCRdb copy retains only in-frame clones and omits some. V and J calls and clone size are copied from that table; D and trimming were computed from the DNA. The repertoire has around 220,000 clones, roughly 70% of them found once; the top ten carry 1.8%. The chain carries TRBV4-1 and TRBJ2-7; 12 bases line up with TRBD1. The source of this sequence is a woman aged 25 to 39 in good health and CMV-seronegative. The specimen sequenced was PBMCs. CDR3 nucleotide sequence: TGCGCCAGCAGCCAAGTCGGAGGGACAGGGGGCAGCTCCTACGAGCAGTACTTC. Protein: CASSQVGGTGGSSYEQYF.